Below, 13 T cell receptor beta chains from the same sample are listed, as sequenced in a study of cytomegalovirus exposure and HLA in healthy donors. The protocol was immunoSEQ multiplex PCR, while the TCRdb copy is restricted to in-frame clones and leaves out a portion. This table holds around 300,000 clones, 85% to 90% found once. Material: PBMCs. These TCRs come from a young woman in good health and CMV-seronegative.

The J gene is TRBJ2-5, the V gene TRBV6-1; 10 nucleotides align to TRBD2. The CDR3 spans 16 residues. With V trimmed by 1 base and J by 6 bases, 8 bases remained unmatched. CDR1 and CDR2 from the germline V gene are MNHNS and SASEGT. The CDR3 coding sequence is TGTGCCAGCAGTGAAGTCCTAGCGGGAGCTGAGAAGACCCAGTACTTC. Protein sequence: CASSEVLAGAEKTQYF.

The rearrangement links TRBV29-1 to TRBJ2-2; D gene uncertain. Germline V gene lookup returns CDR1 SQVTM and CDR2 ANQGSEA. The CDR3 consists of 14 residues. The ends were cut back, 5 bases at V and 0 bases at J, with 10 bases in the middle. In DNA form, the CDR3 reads TGCAGCGTTACACGCACACCGAACACCGGGGAGCTGTTTTTT. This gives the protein CSVTRTPNTGELFF.

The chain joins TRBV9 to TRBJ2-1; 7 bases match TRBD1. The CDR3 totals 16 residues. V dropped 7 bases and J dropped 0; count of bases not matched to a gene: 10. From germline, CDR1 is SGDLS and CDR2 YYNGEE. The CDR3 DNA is TGTGCCAGCGGTGCGCCGACAGGGAGCTCCTACAATGAGCAGTTCTTC. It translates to CASGAPTGSSYNEQFF.

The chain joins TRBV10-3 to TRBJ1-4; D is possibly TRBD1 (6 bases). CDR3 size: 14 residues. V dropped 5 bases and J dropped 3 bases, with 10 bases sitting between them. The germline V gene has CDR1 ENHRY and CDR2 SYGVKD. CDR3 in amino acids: CAISRQASNEKLFF. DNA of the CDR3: TGTGCCATCAGTCGACAGGCCTCTAATGAAAAACTGTTTTTT.

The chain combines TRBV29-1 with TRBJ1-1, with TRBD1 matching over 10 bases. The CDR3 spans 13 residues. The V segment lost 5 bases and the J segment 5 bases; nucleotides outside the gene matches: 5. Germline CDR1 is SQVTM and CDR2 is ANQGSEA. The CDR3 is CSVRDRGRTEAFF. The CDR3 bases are TGCAGCGTTAGGGACAGGGGAAGGACTGAAGCTTTCTTT.

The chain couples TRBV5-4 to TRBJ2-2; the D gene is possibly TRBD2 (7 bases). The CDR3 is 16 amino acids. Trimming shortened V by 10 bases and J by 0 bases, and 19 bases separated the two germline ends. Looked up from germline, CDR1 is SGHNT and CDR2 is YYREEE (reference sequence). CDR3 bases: TGTGCCGGGAGGGTAGGGGGAGAGGCGAACACCGGGGAGCTGTTTTTT. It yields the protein CAGRVGGEANTGELFF. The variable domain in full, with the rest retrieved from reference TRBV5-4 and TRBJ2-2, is ETGVTQSPTHLIKTRGQQVTLRCSSQSGHNTVSWYQQALGQGPQFIFQYYREEENGRGNFPPRFSGLQFPNYSSELNVNALELDDSALYLCAGRVGGEANTGELFFGEGSRLTVL.

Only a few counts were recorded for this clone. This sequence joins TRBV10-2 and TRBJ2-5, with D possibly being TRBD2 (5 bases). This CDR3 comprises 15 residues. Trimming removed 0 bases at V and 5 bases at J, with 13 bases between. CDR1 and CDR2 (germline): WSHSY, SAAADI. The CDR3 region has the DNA TGCGCCAGCAGTGAGTCGAGGGCAGTTACGGAGACCCAGTACTTC. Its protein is CASSESRAVTETQYF.

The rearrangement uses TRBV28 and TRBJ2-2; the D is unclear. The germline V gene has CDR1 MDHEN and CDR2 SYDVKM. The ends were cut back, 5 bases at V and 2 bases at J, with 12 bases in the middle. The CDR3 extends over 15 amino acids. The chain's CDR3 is CASSGRFFNTGELFF. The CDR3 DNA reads TGTGCCAGCAGTGGCAGGTTCTTTAACACCGGGGAGCTGTTTTTT.

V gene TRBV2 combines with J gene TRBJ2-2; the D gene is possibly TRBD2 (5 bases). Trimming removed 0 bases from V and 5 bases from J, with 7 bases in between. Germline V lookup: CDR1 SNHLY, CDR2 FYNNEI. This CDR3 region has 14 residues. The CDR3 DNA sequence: TGTGCCAGCAGTGAAGCGAGGGAGACCGGGGAGCTGTTTTTT. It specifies CASSEARETGELFF.

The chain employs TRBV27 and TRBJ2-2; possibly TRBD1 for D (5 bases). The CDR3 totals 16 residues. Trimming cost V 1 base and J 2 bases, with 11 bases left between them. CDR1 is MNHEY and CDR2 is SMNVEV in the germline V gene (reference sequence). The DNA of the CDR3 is TGTGCCAGCAGTTTATTGGGCCAGGGTAACACCGGGGAGCTGTTTTTT. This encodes CASSLLGQGNTGELFF.

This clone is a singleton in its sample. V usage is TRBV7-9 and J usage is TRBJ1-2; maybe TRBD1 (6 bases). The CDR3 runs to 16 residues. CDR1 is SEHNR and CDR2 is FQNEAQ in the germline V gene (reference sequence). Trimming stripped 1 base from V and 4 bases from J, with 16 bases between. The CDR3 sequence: CASSLVGPGVGYGYTF. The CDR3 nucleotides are TGTGCCAGCAGCTTAGTTGGCCCAGGGGTTGGCTATGGCTACACCTTC.

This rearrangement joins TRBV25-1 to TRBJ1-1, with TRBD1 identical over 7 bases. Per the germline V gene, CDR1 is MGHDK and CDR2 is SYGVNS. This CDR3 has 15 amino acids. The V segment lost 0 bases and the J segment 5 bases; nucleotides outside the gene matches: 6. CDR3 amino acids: CASSEYEGAGTEAFF. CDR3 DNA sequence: TGTGCCAGCAGTGAATATGAGGGGGCCGGAACTGAAGCTTTCTTT.

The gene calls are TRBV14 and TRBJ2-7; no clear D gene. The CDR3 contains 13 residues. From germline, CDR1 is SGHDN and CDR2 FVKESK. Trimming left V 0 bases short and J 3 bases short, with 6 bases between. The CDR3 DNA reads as TGTGCCAGCAGCCAAGAGTCCCGCTACGAGCAGTACTTC. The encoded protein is CASSQESRYEQYF.